The source of this T cell receptor (beta chain) is a study of cytomegalovirus exposure and HLA in healthy donors. Study summary: Sequencing of some 200 million T cells in an earlier analysis found around 120 million unique TCR beta sequences.

Study-wide points: In a later analysis, common viral pathogens appeared linked to several of the most significant clusters. Cytomegalovirus-associated TCR beta chains were listed, numbering more than 150. As was reported, the classifier diagnosed cytomegalovirus status with high specificity and sensitivity.

About this clone: Antigen unknown.

This CDR3 is built from 13 residues. Between the trimmed V and J ends, which lost 6 bases and 3 bases, there was a span of 11 bases. CDR1 is MNHEY, CDR2 SVGAGI, per germline. The PCR employed 60 Vbeta primers together with 13 Jbeta primers. Sequenced by immunoSEQ multiplex PCR; TCRdb stores in-frame clones only, minus some. The ten top clones account for roughly 4.7%, within a sample of tens of thousands of clones. The source of this sequence is a woman between 40 and 55 years old in good health and CMV-seropositive. Input material: PBMCs. V usage is TRBV6-5 and J usage is TRBJ1-1; D is perhaps TRBD1 (5 bases). The CDR3 region is CASRGGEDTEAFF. In nucleotides, the CDR3 is TGTGCCAGCAGGGGGGGGGAAGACACTGAAGCTTTCTTT.